A selection of T cell receptor beta chains follows, all from one sample in a study of cytomegalovirus exposure and HLA in healthy donors. The data were produced by immunoSEQ multiplex PCR, yet TCRdb's version contains in-frame clones alone and is incomplete. The sample has around 100,000 clones, 75% to 80% seen once. What was sequenced was PBMCs. The receptors derive from a man aged 55 to 70 in good health and CMV-seropositive. Both conserved end residues are part of each CDR3. D genes are given only for firm matches. The size entry is marked missing in some rows and otherwise reads once, few, many or a size class.

v_call	d_call	j_call	clone_size	cdr3_aa	cdr3_nt
TRBV11-2	NA	TRBJ2-3	few	CASSARGSFSTDTQYF	TGTGCCAGCAGCGCCAGAGGGAGTTTTAGCACAGATACGCAGTATTTT
TRBV9	NA	TRBJ2-5	NA	CASSPDRPQETQYF	TGTGCCAGCAGCCCGGACAGACCTCAAGAGACCCAGTACTTC
TRBV19	TRBD1	TRBJ2-7	NA	CASSKGQGYHEQYF	TGTGCCAGTAGTAAGGGACAGGGGTACCACGAGCAGTACTTC
TRBV7-2	NA	TRBJ2-2	NA	CASSLIRGNTGELFF	TGTGCCAGCAGCCTAATACGGGGTAACACCGGGGAGCTGTTTTTT
TRBV6-1	TRBD1	TRBJ2-7	NA	CASSEAPGQGYYEQYF	TGTGCCAGCAGTGAAGCGCCCGGACAGGGGTACTACGAGCAGTACTTC
TRBV30	TRBD1	TRBJ1-1	NA	CAWDREDTEAFF	TGTGCCTGGGACAGGGAGGACACTGAAGCTTTCTTT
TRBV7-5	NA	TRBJ1-6	few	CVPMRVDNSPLHF	TGTGTCCCAATGAGGGTTGATAATTCACCCCTCCACTTT
TRBV5-4	TRBD1	TRBJ2-5	NA	CASSTGQQETQYF	TGCGCCAGCAGCACGGGACAGCAAGAGACCCAGTACTTC
TRBV5-1	NA	TRBJ1-6	NA	CASSLSYGNANSPLHF	TGCGCCAGCAGCTTGAGTTACGGGAACGCGAATTCACCCCTCCACTTT
TRBV19	TRBD1	TRBJ1-6	few	CASSISGTGGLSPLHF	TGTGCCAGTAGTATCTCCGGGACAGGGGGCCTTTCACCCCTCCACTTT
TRBV10-1	TRBD2	TRBJ2-1	NA	CASSEGKTSGGVYNEQFF	TGCGCCAGCAGTGAGGGAAAGACTAGCGGGGGGGTCTACAATGAGCAGTTCTTC
TRBV7-6	NA	TRBJ2-7	NA	CASSPGTFGISYEQYF	TGTGCCAGCAGCCCCGGGACTTTCGGAATCTCCTACGAGCAGTACTTC
TRBV7-9	TRBD1	TRBJ2-7	NA	CASSLSGTGVYEQYF	TGTGCCAGCAGCCTATCCGGGACAGGGGTCTACGAGCAGTACTTC
TRBV14	NA	TRBJ2-3	NA	CASTEGGLFTDTQYF	TGTGCCAGCACCGAGGGAGGCCTATTTACAGATACGCAGTATTTT
TRBV6-5	TRBD2	TRBJ2-3	NA	CASTRAGGIDTQYF	TGTGCCAGCACCCGGGCGGGGGGGATAGATACGCAGTATTTT
TRBV18	NA	TRBJ2-7	NA	CASSPKTVYEQYF	TGTGCCAGCTCACCTAAGACAGTCTACGAGCAGTACTTC
TRBV7-7	NA	TRBJ2-5	NA	CASSPDTFRSTQYF	TGTGCCAGCAGCCCCGACACCTTTAGGTCGACCCAGTACTTC
TRBV25-1	NA	TRBJ2-6	NA	CASSDDSSGANVLTF	TGTGCCAGCAGTGATGACAGCTCTGGGGCCAACGTCCTGACTTTC
TRBV29-1	TRBD1	TRBJ1-1	NA	CSVEGTGGKNTEAFF	TGCAGCGTTGAAGGGACAGGAGGGAAGAACACTGAAGCTTTCTTT
TRBV11-2	NA	TRBJ1-5	NA	CASSLVGGGQPQHF	TGTGCCAGCAGCTTAGTGGGAGGGGGTCAGCCCCAGCATTTT
TRBV6-5	NA	TRBJ2-7	NA	CASRLGTGYEQYF	TGTGCCAGTCGATTGGGGACTGGCTACGAGCAGTACTTC
TRBV7-2	TRBD1	TRBJ2-7	NA	CASSPRTGGAEQYF	TGTGCCAGCAGCCCTCGGACAGGGGGCGCCGAGCAGTACTTC
TRBV19	NA	TRBJ1-1	NA	CASSPHRGTEAFF	TGTGCCAGTAGTCCCCACCGGGGGACTGAAGCTTTCTTT
TRBV14	TRBD1	TRBJ1-6	NA	CASSQVLGTANSPLHF	TGTGCCAGCAGCCAAGTTCTCGGGACAGCTAATTCACCCCTCCACTTT
TRBV5-6	TRBD2	TRBJ2-3	NA	CASSRRLAGGHDTQYF	TGTGCCAGCAGCCGTCGGCTAGCGGGGGGGCATGATACGCAGTATTTT
TRBV10-3	NA	TRBJ1-1	NA	CAAGPGQGTEAFF	TGTGCCGCAGGGCCAGGGCAAGGCACTGAAGCTTTCTTT
TRBV7-2	NA	TRBJ1-4	few	CASSPQAANEKLFF	TGTGCCAGCAGCCCCCAGGCAGCTAATGAAAAACTGTTTTTT
TRBV6-1	TRBD1	TRBJ2-7	NA	CASEGQGNYEQYF	TGTGCCAGCGAGGGACAGGGCAACTACGAGCAGTACTTC
TRBV9	NA	TRBJ1-3	NA	CASSEQVAGNTIYF	TGTGCCAGCAGCGAACAGGTTGCTGGAAACACCATATATTTT
TRBV7-2	TRBD2	TRBJ2-3	NA	CASSLGIREGSDTQYF	TGTGCCAGCAGCTTAGGGATCCGGGAGGGGTCAGATACGCAGTATTTT
TRBV27	NA	TRBJ2-1	NA	CASSPPPRSSYNEQFF	TGTGCCAGCAGTCCCCCCCCGAGAAGCTCCTACAATGAGCAGTTCTTC
TRBV14	TRBD1	TRBJ1-1	many	CASSPFLGTVNTEAFF	TGTGCCAGCAGTCCTTTTCTTGGGACAGTTAACACTGAAGCTTTCTTT
TRBV30	TRBD1	TRBJ1-2	NA	CAWTRRDRAADGYTF	TGTGCCTGGACGCGCCGGGACAGGGCCGCGGATGGCTACACCTTC
TRBV2	NA	TRBJ1-6	NA	CASNRGSPLHF	TGTGCCAGCAATCGAGGTTCACCCCTCCACTTT
TRBV7-2	NA	TRBJ1-3	NA	CASSFSTGISGNTIYF	TGTGCCAGCAGCTTCTCCACAGGGATCTCTGGAAACACCATATATTTT
TRBV4-1	NA	TRBJ1-5	NA	CASSQEKGGNQPQHF	TGCGCCAGCAGCCAAGAGAAGGGGGGCAATCAGCCCCAGCATTTT